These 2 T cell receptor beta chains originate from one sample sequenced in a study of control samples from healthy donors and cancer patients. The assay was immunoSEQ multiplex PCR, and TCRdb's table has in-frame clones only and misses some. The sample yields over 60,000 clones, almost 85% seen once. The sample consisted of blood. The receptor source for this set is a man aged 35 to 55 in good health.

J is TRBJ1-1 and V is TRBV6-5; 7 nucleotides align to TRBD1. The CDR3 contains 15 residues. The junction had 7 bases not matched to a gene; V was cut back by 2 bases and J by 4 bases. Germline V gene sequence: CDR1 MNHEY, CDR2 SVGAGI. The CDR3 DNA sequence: TGTGCCAGCAGTTACGGGACAGTCCGGGTCACTGAAGCTTTCTTT. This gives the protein CASSYGTVRVTEAFF.

The CDR3 nucleotides are TGCGCCAGCAGCCAATCGCGAGGGGTCGCCGGGGAGCTGTTTTTT. Its translation is CASSQSRGVAGELFF. The rearrangement uses TRBV4-3 and TRBJ2-2; D may correspond to TRBD1 or TRBD2 (5 bases each). Deletions cut 2 bases from V and 6 bases from J, with 13 bases between. This CDR3 spans 15 amino acids. Looked up from germline, CDR1 is LGHNA and CDR2 is YSLEER.